The 19 T cell receptor beta chains reported below all come from one sample, sequenced in a study of blood T cell repertoires in COVID-19. Profiled with immunoSEQ multiplex PCR; TCRdb holds only in-frame clones, not every one. The sample contains 100,000 to 150,000 clones, approximately 90% of which appear only once. What was sequenced was peripheral blood. The receptor set was obtained from a human donor in a cohort sampled during active COVID-19.

The rearrangement uses TRBV19 and TRBJ1-1; D is uncertain. The CDR3 is 16 residues long. V lost 7 bases and J 0 bases, leaving 18 bases between the germline ends. The germline gives CDR1 LNHDA, CDR2 SQIVND (reference sequence). The CDR3 region has the DNA TGTGCCAGTACCATGAGACTCGCTACTATGAACACTGAAGCTTTCTTT. Amino acids: CASTMRLATMNTEAFF.

This chain links TRBV11-2 with TRBJ2-1; a weak D match, TRBD2 (5 bases). Germline V lookup: CDR1 SGHAT, CDR2 FQNNGV. V gave up 4 bases and J gave up 2 bases, with 15 bases separating them. The CDR3 covers 16 residues. The chain's CDR3 is CASSSPGKLAYNEQFF. CDR3 DNA: TGTGCCAGCAGCTCCCCCGGTAAACTAGCCTACAATGAGCAGTTCTTC. Filled out from reference TRBV11-2 and TRBJ2-1, the complete variable domain reads EAGVAQSPRYKIIEKRQSVAFWCNPISGHATLYWYQQILGQGPKLLIQFQNNGVVDDSQLPKDRFSAERLKGVDSTLKIQPAKLEDSAVYLCASSSPGKLAYNEQFFGPGTRLTVL.

CDR3 nucleotide sequence: TGTGCCAGCAGCCAACAAGCGCGGGGAGGGGAAAAACTGTTTTTT. It specifies CASSQQARGGEKLFF. This chain links TRBV11-2 with TRBJ1-4; D gene uncertain. The germline gives CDR1 SGHAT, CDR2 FQNNGV. V lost 5 bases and J 8 bases, leaving 18 bases between the germline ends. The CDR3 is 15 residues long. The complete variable domain, with remaining parts taken from reference TRBV11-2 and TRBJ1-4, reads EAGVAQSPRYKIIEKRQSVAFWCNPISGHATLYWYQQILGQGPKLLIQFQNNGVVDDSQLPKDRFSAERLKGVDSTLKIQPAKLEDSAVYLCASSQQARGGEKLFFGSGTQLSVL.

This clone was counted only a few times. J is TRBJ1-5 and V is TRBV4-1, with TRBD1 matching 11 bases. The junction had 13 bases not matched to a gene; V was cut back by 2 bases and J by 10 bases. This CDR3 contains 17 residues. CDR1 and CDR2 (germline): MGHRA, YSYEKL. As DNA, the CDR3 is TGCGCCAGCAGCCAAAGTATCTTGGGACAGGGGGAAAAACCCCAGCATTTT. Its protein is CASSQSILGQGEKPQHF.

V gene TRBV2 combines with J gene TRBJ2-3; 8 bases line up with TRBD2. The junction had 3 bases not matched to a gene; V was cut back by 4 bases and J by 3 bases. The CDR3 extends over 14 amino acids. Germline CDR1 is SNHLY and CDR2 is FYNNEI. CDR3: CASSGPGGTDTQYF. Written as DNA, the CDR3 is TGTGCCAGCAGTGGCCCGGGAGGGACAGATACGCAGTATTTT.

The chain links TRBV5-1 to TRBJ1-4, with 9 bases lining up with TRBD1. Germline V gene lookup returns CDR1 SGHRS and CDR2 YFSETQ. The CDR3 sequence is 17 residues long. V lost 3 bases to trimming and J lost 5 bases; unmatched junction nucleotides: 11. The CDR3 DNA reads TGCGCCAGCAGCTCCTCCGGGACAGGGTTCCCAAATGAAAAACTGTTTTTT. Protein product: CASSSSGTGFPNEKLFF.

This rearrangement joins TRBV18 to TRBJ1-1, with TRBD1 matching over 9 bases. In germline, CDR1 is KGHSH, CDR2 LQKENI. CDR3 size: 15 residues. The trim removed 0 bases at V and 6 bases at J, leaving 5 bases unmatched. CDR3 DNA sequence: TGTGCCAGCTCACCACCTAGGGGACAGGGCGCTGAAGCTTTCTTT. This encodes CASSPPRGQGAEAFF.

V and J are TRBV19 and TRBJ2-3, with 12 positions matching TRBD2. Trimming cost V 7 bases and J 5 bases; bases outside gene matches: 7. In germline, CDR1 is LNHDA, CDR2 SQIVND (reference sequence). The CDR3 has 15 residues. CDR3 sequence: CASNSTSGGLDTQYF. For the CDR3, the DNA is TGTGCCAGTAATTCTACTAGCGGGGGGTTAGATACGCAGTATTTT.

This rearrangement joins TRBV11-2 to TRBJ2-7, with D perhaps matching TRBD1 (5 bases). Germline V gene lookup returns CDR1 SGHAT and CDR2 FQNNGV. The CDR3 contains 13 residues. V dropped 6 bases and J dropped 1 base, with 10 bases sitting between them. CDR3 sequence (DNA): TGTGCCAGCAGTTGGACAAAATCCTACGAGCAGTACTTC. It encodes CASSWTKSYEQYF.

The CDR3 here is CASSSNPLQDSYEQYF. In DNA form, the CDR3 reads TGTGCCAGCAGCTCTAACCCACTACAGGATTCCTACGAGCAGTACTTC. This chain links TRBV11-3 with TRBJ2-7; possible D gene TRBD1, 5 bases. The V end lost 4 bases, the J end lost 1 base, and 17 bases lay between the germline ends. CDR3 length: 16 amino acids. Per germline, CDR1 SGHNT and CDR2 YENEEA.

Written as DNA, the CDR3 is TGTGCCAGCAGCTTAGGCTCGAGCTCCTACGAGCAGTACTTC. This encodes CASSLGSSSYEQYF. The V call is TRBV7-9, the J call TRBJ2-7; no definite D call. V was clipped by 1 base and J by 0 bases, with 7 bases between them. Germline CDR1 is SEHNR and CDR2 is FQNEAQ (reference sequence). The CDR3 runs 14 residues.

The chain is built from TRBV29-1 and TRBJ2-7; 8 nucleotides match TRBD1. After removal of 7 bases from V and 6 bases from J, the junction contained 5 bases not matched to a gene. The CDR3 has 11 amino acids. Germline CDR1 is SQVTM and CDR2 is ANQGSEA. CDR3 bases: TGCAGCGCCGAAACAGGGGGCGAGCAGTACTTC. It translates to CSAETGGEQYF.

This chain connects TRBV5-6 to TRBJ2-1; maybe TRBD2 (6 bases). Trimming pared 4 bases from V and 8 bases from J, leaving 19 bases between. Germline CDR1 reads SGHDT; CDR2 reads YYEEEE. The CDR3 is 15 amino acids. DNA for the CDR3: TGTGCCAGCAGCCTGATCCGACTAGTTTCCGATGAGCAGTTCTTC. Protein sequence: CASSLIRLVSDEQFF.

This clone appeared a single time. The gene calls are TRBV11-2 and TRBJ2-3; D is undetermined. V dropped 5 bases and J dropped 2 bases, with 14 bases sitting between them. The CDR3 consists of 15 residues. Germline V lookup: CDR1 SGHAT, CDR2 FQNNGV. CDR3 in DNA: TGTGCCAGCAGCCCTAAGTCCCCCATCACAGATACGCAGTATTTT. Encoded protein: CASSPKSPITDTQYF.

This sequence joins TRBV3-1 (or the pseudogene TRBV3-2) and TRBJ1-3, with D tentatively TRBD1 (5 bases). CDR1 LGHDT and CDR2 YNNKEL come from the germline V gene (reference sequence). This CDR3 is built from 13 residues. V was clipped by 5 bases and J by 3 bases, with 8 bases between them. The CDR3 DNA reads as TGTGCCAGCAGCTCGACAGTTGGAAACACCATATATTTT. Its protein is CASSSTVGNTIYF.

V usage is TRBV28 and J usage is TRBJ1-2; TRBD1 might be the D (6 bases). CDR1 and CDR2 (germline): MDHEN, SYDVKM. The ends were cut back, 1 base at V and 4 bases at J, with 10 bases in the middle. This CDR3 is 14 amino acids long. CDR3 coding DNA: TGTGCCAGCAGTTTATCGGTCAGGGGCTATGGCTACACCTTC. This codes for CASSLSVRGYGYTF.

The chain joins TRBV24-1 to TRBJ2-7; no definite D call. Germline CDR1 KGHDR, CDR2 SFDVKD. V was trimmed by 3 bases and J by 4 bases, leaving 12 bases between them. The length of the CDR3 is 14 residues. The CDR3 sequence: CATSDPIRGYEQYF. The CDR3 DNA follows: TGTGCCACCAGTGATCCGATACGAGGATACGAGCAGTACTTC.

This clone showed up just a few times. The chain is built from TRBV7-9 and TRBJ2-3, with D perhaps TRBD1 (6 bases). The length of the CDR3 is 15 residues. Germline values: CDR1 SEHNR, CDR2 FQNEAQ (reference sequence). V was pared by 2 bases and J by 3 bases, with 12 bases between. CDR3 in amino acids: CASSLNRVGTDTQYF. CDR3 nucleotides: TGTGCCAGCAGCTTAAACAGGGTCGGGACAGATACGCAGTATTTT.

This sequence joins TRBV4-1 and TRBJ2-2; 11 bases map to TRBD1. From germline, CDR1 is MGHRA and CDR2 YSYEKL. V trimming: 4 bases; J trimming: 4 bases; junction bases outside the gene matches: 8. The CDR3 spans 17 residues. The CDR3 loop reads CASSLRTGGRGTGELFF. CDR3 DNA sequence: TGCGCCAGCAGCCTCCGGACAGGGGGCCGCGGCACCGGGGAGCTGTTTTTT.